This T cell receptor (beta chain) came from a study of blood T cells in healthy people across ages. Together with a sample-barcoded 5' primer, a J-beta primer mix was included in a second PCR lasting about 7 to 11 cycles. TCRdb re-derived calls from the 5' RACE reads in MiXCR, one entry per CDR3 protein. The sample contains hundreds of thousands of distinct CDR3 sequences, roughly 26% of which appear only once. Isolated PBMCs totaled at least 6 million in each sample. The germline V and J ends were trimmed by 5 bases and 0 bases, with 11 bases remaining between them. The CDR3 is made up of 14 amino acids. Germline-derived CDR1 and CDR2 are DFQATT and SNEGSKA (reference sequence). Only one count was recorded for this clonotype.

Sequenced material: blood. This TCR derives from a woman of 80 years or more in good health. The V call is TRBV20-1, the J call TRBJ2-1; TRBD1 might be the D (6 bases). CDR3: CSASTGYSYNEQFF. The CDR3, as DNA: TGCAGTGCTTCTACAGGGTACTCCTACAATGAGCAGTTCTTC.